What follows are 10 T cell receptor beta chains derived from one specimen sequenced in a study of early T cells in non-severe SARS-CoV-2 infection. One entry per CDR3 protein results from TCRdb running MiXCR on the 5' RACE reads. The repertoire consists of 98,000 or so distinct CDR3 sequences, with approximately 12% occurring once and the leading ten covering 4.4%. Sequencing was performed on whole blood, taken at baseline. These TCRs come from an adult who was a healthcare worker with PCR-confirmed SARS-CoV-2 infection or an uninfected control (not recorded which).

This clonotype was picked up a small number of times. The rearrangement links TRBV7-9 to TRBJ2-6; a weak D match, TRBD1 (6 bases). Trimming took 1 base from V and 0 from J, leaving 10 bases between them. Germline values: CDR1 SEHNR, CDR2 FQNEAQ (reference sequence). The CDR3 sequence is 17 residues long. In DNA, the CDR3 is TGTGCCAGCAGCTTAGTCGGACAGAGCTCTGGGGCCAACGTCCTGACTTTC. Its translation is CASSLVGQSSGANVLTF.

This clonotype appeared many times. The J gene is TRBJ2-1, the V gene TRBV12-3 or TRBV12-4, with 12 bases that match TRBD2. CDR3 length equals 14 residues. V was pared by 1 base and J by 9 bases, with 1 base of the junction left unmatched. In DNA, the CDR3 is TGTGCCAGCAGTTTAGTACTAGCGGGAGGTGAGCAGTTCTTC. Amino acid sequence: CASSLVLAGGEQFF.

This clonotype has ten or more counts. J is TRBJ1-5 and V is TRBV6-6; TRBD1 matches 8 bases. V trimming: 6 bases; J trimming: 4 bases; junction bases outside the gene matches: 14. Germline-derived CDR1 and CDR2 are MNHNY and SVGAGI (reference sequence). The CDR3 extends over 17 amino acids. The CDR3 DNA sequence: TGTGCCAGCAGCTACCCTTTACAGGGGGGCTCAAATCAGCCCCAGCATTTT. Its translation: CASSYPLQGGSNQPQHF.

This clonotype has more than one count but fewer than ten. The genes are TRBV29-1 and TRBJ2-7; D call uncertain. With 4 bases removed from V and 2 bases from J, the gap between germline ends came to 9 bases. CDR3 length: 12 amino acids. Germline loops: CDR1 SQVTM, CDR2 ANQGSEA. The CDR3 nucleotides read TGCAGCGTTGTTGGGCGTACCTACGAGCAGTACTTC. Its protein product is CSVVGRTYEQYF.

The rearrangement joins TRBV28 to TRBJ2-2; the D gene is possibly TRBD2 (5 bases). The ends were cut back, 5 bases at V and 5 bases at J, with 12 bases in the middle. There are 14 residues in the CDR3. The germline CDR1 and CDR2 sequences are MDHEN and SYDVKM. CDR3 in amino acids: CASSRSGPTGELFF. In DNA, the CDR3 is TGTGCCAGCAGTCGAAGCGGACCGACCGGGGAGCTGTTTTTT.

The chain couples TRBV3-1 to TRBJ2-1, with 7 bases lining up with TRBD2. Germline CDR1 and CDR2: LGHDT and YNNKEL (reference sequence). The CDR3 covers 16 residues. With V trimmed by 0 bases and J by 6 bases, 8 bases remained unmatched. CDR3: CASSQDAGAAGNEQFF. The CDR3 region has the DNA TGTGCCAGCAGCCAAGACGCGGGAGCGGCTGGCAATGAGCAGTTCTTC.

The V call is TRBV5-6, the J call TRBJ2-2; 7 bases are a match to TRBD1. CDR3 length equals 17 residues. With 0 bases clipped from V and 0 bases from J, the junction kept 5 bases outside the gene matches. CDR1 is SGHDT and CDR2 is YYEEEE in the germline V gene. CDR3 in DNA: TGTGCCAGCAGCTTGGCATTGGACAGGCCGAACACCGGGGAGCTGTTTTTT. As protein: CASSLALDRPNTGELFF.

The chain employs TRBV7-6 and TRBJ1-4; D is unresolved. Germline-derived CDR1 and CDR2 are SGHVS and FNYEAQ. CDR3 length: 14 residues. The germline V and J ends were trimmed by 8 bases and 2 bases, with 12 bases remaining between them. Here the CDR3 DNA reads TGTGCCAGCGGACCGGTGGCGACTAATGAAAAACTGTTTTTT. Translation gives CASGPVATNEKLFF.

The CDR3 is CASSQGGGPLGEKLFF. CDR3 sequence (DNA): TGCGCCAGCAGCCAAGGAGGAGGACCCCTTGGGGAAAAACTGTTTTTT. This chain links TRBV4-1 with TRBJ1-4; D is unclear. Trimming took off 1 base at V and 8 bases at J, with 17 bases between the two ends. The germline gives CDR1 MGHRA, CDR2 YSYEKL. This CDR3 has 16 residues.

This chain connects TRBV6-6 to TRBJ1-1; 8 nucleotides match TRBD1. Germline assignment: CDR1 MNHNY and CDR2 SVGAGI (reference sequence). V lost 5 bases and J lost 1; bases outside the gene matches: 3. The CDR3 spans 14 residues. The CDR3, as DNA: TGTGCCAGCAGTCATGGACAGGGGAACACTGAAGCTTTCTTT. Residues: CASSHGQGNTEAFF.